This entry lists 15 T cell receptor beta chains sequenced from one sample in a study of identical twins. One entry per CDR3 protein, called by TCRdb with MiXCR from the 5' RACE reads. The sample carries about 280,000 distinct CDR3 sequences, more than 6.5% recorded once. This sample was also put to use in a study of yellow fever vaccine responses in identical twins.

The sequenced material came from memory (CD45RO+) T cells sorted from blood. The origin of the receptors is a woman aged 18-29 years in good health.

This clonotype was counted at least ten times. The chain recombines TRBV12-3 or TRBV12-4 with TRBJ1-1, with D perhaps matching TRBD1 (5 bases). V lost 5 bases and J lost 5, with 18 bases in between. The CDR3 contains 15 residues. The CDR3 DNA follows: TGTGCCAGCAGTCCCTCCAGGGTTGCTCGAACTGAAGCTTTCTTT. Amino acids: CASSPSRVARTEAFF.

The sample holds many counts of this clonotype. This chain connects TRBV10-3 to TRBJ1-1; 8 nucleotides align to TRBD1. The V gene end was trimmed by 7 bases and the J gene end by 5 bases; junction bases not matched to a gene: 9. CDR1 is ENHRY, CDR2 SYGVKD, per germline. The CDR3 runs 14 residues. This chain's CDR3 is CAIMQGQGATEAFF. DNA for the CDR3: TGTGCCATCATGCAAGGCCAGGGGGCGACTGAAGCTTTCTTT.

This clonotype was counted a few times. This rearrangement joins TRBV10-2 to TRBJ1-1, with D unclear. CDR3 size: 13 residues. The ends were cut back, 5 bases at V and 3 bases at J, with 10 bases in the middle. The germline V gene encodes CDR1 WSHSY and CDR2 SAAADI. The CDR3 is CASSIRGDTEAFF. The CDR3 DNA sequence: TGCGCCAGCAGTATTAGAGGTGACACTGAAGCTTTCTTT.

J is TRBJ1-1 and V is TRBV4-1; D is possibly TRBD1 (5 bases). The CDR3 has 19 amino acids. CDR1 is MGHRA and CDR2 is YSYEKL in the germline V gene. Trimming left V 4 bases short and J 2 bases short, with 26 bases between. CDR3 in amino acids: CASSLFAGGTLGSNTEAFF. CDR3 bases: TGCGCCAGCAGCCTCTTCGCCGGCGGGACCCTGGGGTCTAACACTGAAGCTTTCTTT.

Details on this clonotype: With a much larger clone just one base away, this may be a read error. The rearrangement uses TRBV20-1 and TRBJ2-3, with TRBD2 matching over 12 bases. Per the germline V gene, CDR1 is DFQATT and CDR2 is SNEGSKA (reference sequence). The CDR3 sequence is 16 residues long. As DNA, the CDR3 is TGCTGTGCTAGGGAACTAGCGGGAGGCGACACAGATACGCAGTATTTT. This encodes CCARELAGGDTDTQYF.

This chain uses TRBV5-4 with TRBJ2-3; the match to TRBD1 covers 7 bases. There are 15 residues in the CDR3. V lost 4 bases, J lost 4 bases, and 9 bases stayed unmatched. Germline V gene data show CDR1 as SGHNT and CDR2 as YYREEE (reference sequence). CDR3 amino acids: CASSRQGRGADTQYF. In nucleotides, the CDR3 is TGTGCCAGCAGCCGACAGGGAAGAGGGGCAGATACGCAGTATTTT.

This clonotype was counted at least ten times. This CDR3 reads CAISEGILEDEQFF. In DNA, the CDR3 is TGTGCCATCAGTGAGGGGATCCTGGAGGATGAGCAGTTCTTC. The gene calls are TRBV10-3 and TRBJ2-1; TRBD2 is a possible D gene (5 bases). Germline loops: CDR1 ENHRY, CDR2 SYGVKD. Trimming took off 2 bases at V and 8 bases at J, with 13 bases between the two ends. This CDR3 is 14 amino acids long.

A few counts support this clonotype. The CDR3 DNA sequence: TGTGCCAGCTCGCCGACTAGCGGGGCCTCCTACGAGCAGTACTTC. This codes for CASSPTSGASYEQYF. The chain links TRBV18 to TRBJ2-7; 11 bases fit TRBD2. CDR1 and CDR2 (germline): KGHSH, LQKENI. Germline trimming cut 6 bases from V and 0 bases from J; bases unmatched to any gene: 4. The CDR3 has 15 residues.

This clonotype was counted ten times or more. The chain carries TRBV2 and TRBJ1-2; D might be TRBD1 (5 bases). The CDR3 consists of 13 residues. Deletions cut 10 bases from V and 0 bases from J, with 12 bases between. Per the germline V gene, CDR1 is SNHLY and CDR2 is FYNNEI. The CDR3 spells CANVREPNYGYTF. CDR3 DNA sequence: TGTGCCAACGTCAGGGAACCTAACTATGGCTACACCTTC. Together with reference TRBV2 and TRBJ1-2, the CDR3 gives the full variable domain: EPEVTQTPSHQVTQMGQEVILRCVPISNHLYFYWYRQILGQKVEFLVSFYNNEISEKSEIFDDQFSVERPDGSNFTLKIRSTKLEDSAMYFCANVREPNYGYTFGSGTRLTVV.

The rearrangement links TRBV18 to TRBJ2-3; D uncertain. V was shortened by 3 bases and J by 6 bases, with 10 bases between the two germline ends. The CDR3 runs 13 residues. Looked up from germline, CDR1 is KGHSH and CDR2 is LQKENI. The CDR3 DNA follows: TGTGCCAGCTCACCCCTTGAAGGGGATACGCAGTATTTT. Translation gives CASSPLEGDTQYF.

This rearrangement joins TRBV19 to TRBJ2-3; 10 positions match TRBD1. There are 14 residues in the CDR3. Germline CDR1 reads LNHDA; CDR2 reads SQIVND (reference sequence). V lost 9 bases to trimming and J lost 1 base; unmatched junction nucleotides: 4. The CDR3 reads CASRGTGGTDTQYF. CDR3 nucleotides: TGTGCCAGCCGAGGGACAGGGGGCACAGATACGCAGTATTTT.

This clonotype appeared a few times. The V gene is TRBV14, the J gene TRBJ1-2, with 7 bases aligning to TRBD1. The CDR3 sequence is 14 residues long. Trimming cost V 4 bases and J 5 bases; bases outside gene matches: 7. Per germline, CDR1 SGHDN and CDR2 FVKESK. This CDR3 is CASSRGTVSYGYTF. As DNA, the CDR3 is TGTGCCAGCAGCCGGGGGACAGTTTCATATGGCTACACCTTC.

The genes are TRBV19 and TRBJ1-2; D is undetermined. Germline V gene sequence: CDR1 LNHDA, CDR2 SQIVND (reference sequence). The CDR3 is 12 residues long. The germline V and J ends were trimmed by 7 bases and 2 bases, with 8 bases remaining between them. The CDR3 nucleotides read TGTGCCAGTACTTCGTTGAACTATGGCTACACCTTC. Its protein is CASTSLNYGYTF.

This clonotype has just a few counts. This chain joins TRBV6-1 and TRBJ2-1; D perhaps matches TRBD2 (7 bases). This CDR3 region has 17 residues. Germline CDR1 MNHNS, CDR2 SASEGT. The V end lost 6 bases, the J end lost 2 bases, and 20 bases lay between the germline ends. CDR3 in amino acids: CASRKPFVGGPYNEQFF. The CDR3 nucleotides are TGTGCCAGCAGAAAACCGTTTGTGGGGGGGCCCTACAATGAGCAGTTCTTC.

This clonotype was counted only a few times. The chain uses TRBV2 and TRBJ2-3, with 7 bases aligning to TRBD2. The ends lost 8 bases at V and 0 bases at J; junction bases unmatched: 2. Germline V lookup: CDR1 SNHLY, CDR2 FYNNEI. The CDR3 totals 13 residues. CDR3 sequence: CASLADSTDTQYF. The CDR3 DNA sequence: TGTGCCAGCCTAGCGGATAGCACAGATACGCAGTATTTT.